The 10 T cell receptor beta chains below were found in one sample sequenced in a study of T cells in Graves' hyperthyroidism and ophthalmopathy. Template material for amplifying TCR beta CDR3 regions consisted of RNA transcripts. Using the HTBI primer set, a first-round RT-PCR was run on the TCR CDR3. Via MiXCR, TCRdb re-called the multiplex PCR reads, giving one row per CDR3 protein. The table has a few hundred thousand distinct CDR3 sequences, more than 14% seen once; the top ten hold roughly 14%. The sample taken for sequencing was blood. Receptors were obtained from a middle-aged woman with Graves' hyperthyroidism that later progressed to Graves' ophthalmopathy.

This clonotype was recorded at least ten times. The gene calls are TRBV9 and TRBJ2-5; 8 positions match TRBD1. There are 15 residues in the CDR3. V lost 6 bases and J lost 5; bases outside the gene matches: 12. The germline gives CDR1 SGDLS, CDR2 YYNGEE. Written as DNA, the CDR3 is TGTGCCAGCATCGAAAAAAGGACAGGGAGGGAGACCCAGTACTTC. It yields the protein CASIEKRTGRETQYF.

This clonotype was seen repeatedly, ten times or more. The chain carries TRBV20-1 and TRBJ2-2, with D hard to call. Germline V gene lookup returns CDR1 DFQATT and CDR2 SNEGSKA (reference sequence). Between the trimmed V and J ends, which lost 1 base and 3 bases, there was a span of 6 bases. The CDR3 has 13 amino acids. DNA for the CDR3: TGCAGTGCTAGAGGTGTCTACACCGGGGAGCTGTTTTTT. Translation: CSARGVYTGELFF.

This sequence joins TRBV27 and TRBJ2-1, with 12 bases fitting TRBD2. Germline V gene lookup returns CDR1 MNHEY and CDR2 SMNVEV (reference sequence). CDR3 length: 17 amino acids. The junction had 11 bases not matched to a gene; V was cut back by 2 bases and J by 9 bases. The CDR3 sequence: CASSLPLTSGSMGEQFF. The CDR3 DNA sequence: TGTGCCAGCAGTTTACCCCTGACTAGCGGGAGTATGGGTGAGCAGTTCTTC.

The gene calls are TRBV10-1 and TRBJ2-7; D gene unclear. This CDR3 spans 15 amino acids. Germline V gene lookup returns CDR1 WNHNN and CDR2 SYGVQD (reference sequence). The V end lost 0 bases, the J end lost 5 bases, and 14 bases lay between the germline ends. CDR3 amino acids: CASSESSLVGDEQYF. The CDR3 coding sequence is TGCGCCAGCAGTGAGTCGTCCCTTGTCGGTGACGAGCAGTACTTC.

The chain links TRBV18 to TRBJ2-1, with 10 bases matching TRBD2. The germline CDR1 and CDR2 sequences are KGHSH and LQKENI. With 4 bases clipped from V and 3 bases from J, the junction kept 3 bases outside the gene matches. CDR3 length: 15 amino acids. CDR3 region: CASSLAGGFYNEQFF. The CDR3 bases are TGTGCCAGCTCACTAGCGGGAGGTTTCTACAATGAGCAGTTCTTC.

This clonotype was seen ten or more times. The genes are TRBV12-3 or TRBV12-4 and TRBJ2-7; tentatively, D is TRBD1 (6 bases). Trimming removed 2 bases at V and 2 bases at J, with 10 bases between. This CDR3 region has 14 residues. Written as DNA, the CDR3 is TGTGCCAGCAGTTTACTGGGGGCGGCCTACGAGCAGTACTTC. Protein product: CASSLLGAAYEQYF.

Many counts were recorded for this clonotype. V usage is TRBV3-1 and J usage is TRBJ1-2; no reliable D call. Trimming stripped 1 base from V and 8 bases from J, with 11 bases between. Germline values: CDR1 LGHDT, CDR2 YNNKEL (reference sequence). This CDR3 is built from 13 residues. In DNA form, the CDR3 reads TGTGCCAGCAGCCAAGGAGGTCCCATCGGCTACACCTTC. Residues: CASSQGGPIGYTF.

The chain employs TRBV20-1 and TRBJ2-1; D is perhaps TRBD1 or TRBD2 (5 bases each). Germline CDR1 is DFQATT and CDR2 is SNEGSKA (reference sequence). The V gene lost 0 bases and the J gene lost 0 bases, with 15 bases spanning the gap. The CDR3 length is 17 residues. CDR3 sequence (DNA): TGCAGTGCTAGAGATTGGGGGTATTCACGCTCCTACAATGAGCAGTTCTTC. Translated, it gives CSARDWGYSRSYNEQFF.

Note on this clonotype: The germline gene is not matched at one end of the junction; a read error may be the cause. The V and J genes are TRBV19 and TRBJ1-5; D not resolved. From germline, CDR1 is LNHDA and CDR2 SQIVND (reference sequence). The CDR3 runs 17 residues. This chain's CDR3 is CASSIMDGRISNQPEHF. The CDR3 DNA is TGTGCCAGTAGTATTATGGATGGACGGATTAGCAATCAGCCCGAGCATTTT.

This clonotype was detected a few times. The CDR3 sequence: CSVPPGQGFSYNEQFF. Here the CDR3 DNA reads TGCAGCGTTCCTCCGGGACAGGGCTTCTCCTACAATGAGCAGTTCTTC. V gene TRBV29-1 combines with J gene TRBJ2-1; 9 bases are a match to TRBD1. The CDR3 runs 16 residues. Germline lookup yields CDR1 SQVTM and CDR2 ANQGSEA. After removal of 5 bases from V and 0 bases from J, the junction contained 8 bases not matched to a gene.